This is a list of T cell receptor beta chains from one sample in a study of T cells in Graves' hyperthyroidism and ophthalmopathy. TCRdb itself ran the multiplex PCR reads through MiXCR, one entry per CDR3 protein. This table has a few hundred thousand distinct CDR3 sequences, around a quarter appearing once. Sequencing was done on a sample of blood. All receptors come from a man in his forties or fifties with Graves' hyperthyroidism. The CDR3 runs from the conserved cysteine through the conserved F or W. A D gene is named only where the DNA matches it firmly. Part of the rows lack a size; the others show once, few, many or a class for expanded clones.

.	TRBV10-3	TRBJ2-7	.	TGTGCCATCAAGGGCCAGGGGGGGATCTACGAGCAGTACTTC	CAIKGQGGIYEQYF
few	TRBV3-1	TRBJ2-1	.	TGTGCCAGCAGCCAGGCAGGAGGGGCTGAGCAGTTCTTC	CASSQAGGAEQFF
.	TRBV24-1	TRBJ2-2	.	TGTGCCACCAGTTCCGGAGCCACCGGGGAGCCGTTTTTT	CATSSGATGEPFF
.	TRBV5-1	TRBJ2-2	TRBD1	TGCGCCAGCAGCTTTACGGACAGGGGAGGAACCGGGGAGCTGTTTTTT	CASSFTDRGGTGELFF
many	TRBV6-1	TRBJ1-2	.	TGTGCCGCCTGCCGGACCCCAATGTATGGCTACACCTTC	CAACRTPMYGYTF
many	TRBV28	TRBJ1-5	TRBD1	TGTGCCAGCAGTTGGCCAGGGGGGAATCAGCCCCAGCATTTT	CASSWPGGNQPQHF
.	TRBV19	TRBJ2-3	.	TGTGCCAGGAATTTACCTCTAGGCACAGATACGCAGTATTTT	CARNLPLGTDTQYF
.	TRBV3-1	TRBJ2-1	.	TGTGCCAGCAGCCAAGGAGACTACCTCGACAATGAGCAGTTCTTC	CASSQGDYLDNEQFF
few	TRBV20-1	TRBJ2-1	TRBD2	TGCAGTGCACCTGTAGCGGGATCGTTTTACAATGAGCAGTTCTTC	CSAPVAGSFYNEQFF
.	TRBV6-1	TRBJ1-2	.	TGTGCCAGCAGTGCCTCTGGGGACGGCTACACCTTC	CASSASGDGYTF
many	TRBV20-1	TRBJ1-5	.	TGCAGTGCGAACGGACAGCCCGGTCAGCCCCAGCATTTT	CSANGQPGQPQHF
many	TRBV3-1	TRBJ2-1	TRBD2	TGTGCCAGCAGCCAGACACTAGCGGATATAGATGAGCAGTTCTTC	CASSQTLADIDEQFF
once	TRBV4-1	TRBJ1-1	.	TGCGCCAGCAGCCAGGCAGGTACACAGGTCCCTGAAGCTTTCTTT	CASSQAGTQVPEAFF
many	TRBV20-1	TRBJ2-7	TRBD2	TGCAGTGCCCCGGGCGGGGGGCGGACCTACGAGCAGTACTTC	CSAPGGGRTYEQYF
.	TRBV5-1	TRBJ2-1	TRBD2	TGCGCCAGCAGCTTCGGACTAGCGGGACCCTTTTACAATGAGCAGTTCTTC	CASSFGLAGPFYNEQFF
.	TRBV20-1	TRBJ2-2	.	TGCAGTGTTAGTAAGATGAACACCGGGGAGCTGTTTTTT	CSVSKMNTGELFF
.	TRBV6-6	TRBJ2-5	TRBD2	TGTGCCAGCAGTTACTTTAGCGGGAGCCAAGAGACCCAGTACTTC	CASSYFSGSQETQYF
few	TRBV12-3/TRBV12-4	TRBJ2-7	.	TGTGCCAGCAGGGGGGAGCTTGCGGGGAACGAGCAGTACTTC	CASRGELAGNEQYF
few	TRBV24-1	TRBJ2-4	TRBD1	TGTGCCACCAGTGACTTGGGACAGGGGACCACGCCAGCCAAAAACATTCAGTACTTC	CATSDLGQGTTPAKNIQYF
many	TRBV3-1	TRBJ2-1	.	TGTGCCAGCAGCCAAGATCCAGGGTCCTACAATGAGCAGTTCTTC	CASSQDPGSYNEQFF
.	TRBV4-1	TRBJ2-7	TRBD1	TGCGCCAGCAGCCAAGATCGGGACAGGGGCCACGAGCAGTACTTC	CASSQDRDRGHEQYF
few	TRBV10-3	TRBJ1-2	.	TGTGCCATCAACGAAAGGGGTGGCTACACCTTC	CAINERGGYTF
.	TRBV20-1	TRBJ2-7	TRBD2	TGCAGTGCTACTAGCGGTCGCTCCTACGAGCAGTACTTC	CSATSGRSYEQYF
.	TRBV5-1	TRBJ2-1	TRBD2	TGCGCCAGCAGCCCGACTAGCGGGAGGCCCTTTGAGCAGTTCTTC	CASSPTSGRPFEQFF
few	TRBV20-1	TRBJ2-3	.	TGCAGTGCTAGCACCAAGGGGTCTGATACGCAGTATTTT	CSASTKGSDTQYF
many	TRBV29-1	TRBJ1-1	TRBD1	TGCAGCGGGGACAGGGTATCCTTTTTGAACACTGAAGCTTTCTTT	CSGDRVSFLNTEAFF
few	TRBV5-1	TRBJ2-3	TRBD1	TGCGCCAGCAAAACAGGGGGCACCAAGGGGGATACGCAGTATTTT	CASKTGGTKGDTQYF
.	TRBV6-1	TRBJ2-1	TRBD2	TGTGCCAGCAGCGCCGGGACTAGCGGGAGAGGTAGGAATGAGCAGTTCTTC	CASSAGTSGRGRNEQFF
once	TRBV27	TRBJ2-7	.	TGTGCCAGCAGCCACTTACATGGCCCCTACGAGCAGTACTTC	CASSHLHGPYEQYF
many	TRBV7-3	TRBJ2-7	.	TGTGCCAGCAGCTTAGTGGGCCGGGGGCCAAACGAGCAGTACTTC	CASSLVGRGPNEQYF
many	TRBV2	TRBJ2-1	TRBD2	TGTGCCAGCAGCGGAACTAGCGGGAGAGCTGGTGAGCAGTTCTTC	CASSGTSGRAGEQFF
many	TRBV7-2	TRBJ1-2	.	TGTGCCAGCAGCTTAGCGGGCGTGGGCAATGGCTACACCTTC	CASSLAGVGNGYTF
many	TRBV28	TRBJ2-5	.	TGTGCCAGCAGCCCCCTTGGAAAAAAGACCCAGTACTTC	CASSPLGKKTQYF
many	TRBV7-3	TRBJ2-7	TRBD2	TGTGCCAGCAGCCTAGCGGGAGACGGCGAGCAGTACTTC	CASSLAGDGEQYF
many	TRBV6-5	TRBJ2-7	TRBD1	TGTGCCAGCAGTTACGCGTCCCGGGACAGGTACCGTAGCTCCTACGAGCAGTACTTC	CASSYASRDRYRSSYEQYF
.	TRBV7-3	TRBJ2-3	TRBD1	TGTGCCAGCAGCCCGACAGGGGCCGGGACAGATACGCAGTATTTT	CASSPTGAGTDTQYF
.	TRBV18	TRBJ1-6	.	TGTGCCAGCTCAGATTATAATTCACCCCTCCACTTT	CASSDYNSPLHF
many	TRBV30	TRBJ2-7	TRBD2	TGTGCCTGGAGTGTACAGAGCGGGAGACACGAGCAGTACTTC	CAWSVQSGRHEQYF
.	TRBV6-1	TRBJ2-3	TRBD1	TGTGCCGGCACAGGGACAGGGCAAGATACGCAGTATTTT	CAGTGTGQDTQYF
.	TRBV5-1	TRBJ2-1	TRBD2	TGCGCCAGCAGCTCGGGACTAGCCAAAGCCTACAATGAGCAGTTCTTC	CASSSGLAKAYNEQFF
.	TRBV9	TRBJ2-5	TRBD2	TGTGCCAGCAGCCCAGCGGGAGGGACGGAGACCCAGTACTTC	CASSPAGGTETQYF
.	TRBV5-1	TRBJ2-1	.	TGCGCCAGCAGCCCCCTCCCGGGGGTCAATGAGCAGTTCTTC	CASSPLPGVNEQFF
.	TRBV18	TRBJ2-3	TRBD1	TGTGCCAGCTCACCAGGGACAGGGGAAGTAGATACGCAGTATTTT	CASSPGTGEVDTQYF
many	TRBV28	TRBJ2-7	.	TGTGCCAGCTCGTCCCTTCCCTACGAGCAGTACTTC	CASSSLPYEQYF
many	TRBV18	TRBJ1-1	.	TGTGCCAGCTCACCCCGGGTGGCTGAAGCTTTCTTT	CASSPRVAEAFF
few	TRBV15	TRBJ2-5	TRBD1	TGTGCCACCAGCCGCTATCGGACAGGGGGCGAGACGGAGACCCAGTACTTC	CATSRYRTGGETETQYF
.	TRBV28	TRBJ2-1	.	TGTGCCAGCAGTCCGGTCCGCAGGGGGAGGTCCTACAATGAGCAGTTCTTC	CASSPVRRGRSYNEQFF
few	TRBV5-1	TRBJ2-7	.	TGCGCCAGCTCTGACCGGACGGGAGACCCCTCAACCTACGAGCAGTACTTC	CASSDRTGDPSTYEQYF
few	TRBV29-1	TRBJ2-7	TRBD2	TGCAGCGTTCGTAGCGGGAGAGGGGCCTACGAGCAGTACTTC	CSVRSGRGAYEQYF
.	TRBV20-1	TRBJ2-1	TRBD2	TGCAGTGCTAGAGTGGTACGGGAGAGCGGGAGACTGTATGAGCAGTTCTTC	CSARVVRESGRLYEQFF
.	TRBV29-1	TRBJ1-2	TRBD1	TGCAGCGTCCGGGACAGGTTCCATGGAGGCTACACCTTC	CSVRDRFHGGYTF
.	TRBV11-1	TRBJ1-1	.	TGTGCCAGCAGCTCCTTCGCGGGGGTAGTCACTGAAGCTTTCTTT	CASSSFAGVVTEAFF
few	TRBV5-1	TRBJ2-7	.	TGCGCCAGCAGGGTAGGAATCCCCTACGAGCAGTACTTC	CASRVGIPYEQYF
few	TRBV27	TRBJ1-3	.	TGTGCCAGCAGTCCACCTTCGGGGCGGATGGACTCTGGAAACACCATATATTTT	CASSPPSGRMDSGNTIYF
.	TRBV9	TRBJ1-2	.	TGTGCCAGCAGCGTAGGTACGTCTAACTATGGCTACACCTTC	CASSVGTSNYGYTF
.	TRBV10-3	TRBJ1-3	.	TGTGCCATCAGTGAGGAAGCGGCGGACTCTGGAAACACCATATATTTT	CAISEEAADSGNTIYF
few	TRBV5-1	TRBJ1-2	TRBD1	TGCGCCAGCAAACCGGGACAGGAAAACTATGGCTACACCTTC	CASKPGQENYGYTF
.	TRBV20-1	TRBJ2-1	TRBD2	TGCAGTGCTAGAGCCCCGCTAGCGGGAGGATTCAATGAGCAGTTCTTC	CSARAPLAGGFNEQFF
many	TRBV2	TRBJ2-7	.	TGTGCCAGCAGTGTTCAGGGGATGAACGAGCAGTACTTC	CASSVQGMNEQYF